The 17 T cell receptor beta chains below all came from one sample that was sequenced in a study of beta chain features in type 1 diabetes. Sequencing targeted expressed TCRB transcripts, as all isolated RNA had been reverse transcribed. Generated by immunoSEQ multiplex PCR, the TCRdb table keeps only in-frame clones and is missing some. The data hold about 300,000 clones, with 8% observed a single time. The specimen sequenced was central memory CD4+ T cells from blood. The receptors originated from a woman aged 18-29 years in good health.

This clone appeared a few times. This rearrangement joins TRBV14 to TRBJ2-7; tentatively, D is TRBD1 (5 bases). V was cut by 3 bases and J by 9 bases, with 12 bases left in between. Germline values: CDR1 SGHDN, CDR2 FVKESK. This CDR3 has 12 amino acids. The CDR3 coding sequence is TGTGCCAGCAGCCATAACCAGGGATCGCAGTACGTC. Its translation: CASSHNQGSQYV.

This chain links TRBV7-4 with TRBJ2-3; no reliable D call. Trimming stripped 3 bases from V and 3 bases from J, with 7 bases between. CDR1 and CDR2 from the germline V gene are SGHVT and SQSDAQ. The CDR3 consists of 13 residues. CDR3 residues: CASSFRGTDTQYF. The DNA for the CDR3 is TGTGCCAGCAGCTTCCGCGGTACAGATACGCAGTATTTT.

J is TRBJ1-1 and V is TRBV18; TRBD1 matches at 7 bases. The CDR3 covers 15 residues. V was pared by 6 bases and J by 4 bases, with 11 bases of the junction left unmatched. The germline V gene encodes CDR1 KGHSH and CDR2 LQKENI. The CDR3 DNA reads as TGTGCCAGCTCCCGAATGGGACAGTTGGGCACTGAAGCTTTCTTT. This sequence encodes CASSRMGQLGTEAFF.

The rearrangement links TRBV18 to TRBJ2-5, with 8 bases lining up with TRBD1. The V segment lost 1 base and the J segment 4 bases; nucleotides outside the gene matches: 8. The CDR3 length is 16 residues. Germline CDR1 is KGHSH and CDR2 is LQKENI. The CDR3 loop is CASSPRSGGAGETQYF. As DNA, the CDR3 is TGTGCCAGCTCACCACGATCAGGGGGCGCGGGAGAGACCCAGTACTTC.

The chain recombines TRBV7-2 with TRBJ2-7; D is possibly TRBD2 (5 bases). The V and J ends lost 5 bases and 2 bases respectively, with 13 bases between them. Germline values: CDR1 SGHTA, CDR2 FQGNSA. This CDR3 has 14 residues. The CDR3 DNA follows: TGTGCCAGCAGCCGTCGGACTTCTGCCTACGAGCAGTACTTC. Its protein product is CASSRRTSAYEQYF.

This clone was counted ten times or more. CDR3 sequence: CASSQAVGNSNQPQHF. CDR3 nucleotide sequence: TGCGCCAGCAGCCAAGCAGTAGGTAATAGCAATCAGCCCCAGCATTTT. The chain links TRBV4-1 to TRBJ1-5; D gene unclear. V shed 1 base and J shed 0 bases, with 10 bases lying between them. The CDR3 has 16 amino acids. From germline, CDR1 is MGHRA and CDR2 YSYEKL.

A few counts support this clone. The rearrangement links TRBV27 to TRBJ2-3; weak D call: TRBD1 (5 bases). This CDR3 is 16 amino acids long. V lost 4 bases to trimming and J lost 1 base, with 15 bases between them. Per the germline V gene, CDR1 is MNHEY and CDR2 is SMNVEV (reference sequence). The CDR3 loop reads CASSSRNLGGTDTQYF. The CDR3 region has the DNA TGTGCCAGCAGTTCGCGTAATTTAGGGGGCACAGATACGCAGTATTTT.

The chain carries TRBV5-1 and TRBJ2-5; D call uncertain. Trimming left V 0 bases short and J 1 base short, with 7 bases between. CDR3 size: 14 residues. Per the germline V gene, CDR1 is SGHRS and CDR2 is YFSETQ. Here the CDR3 DNA reads TGCGCCAGCAGCTTGGTCAGCCGCCAAGAGACCCAGTACTTC. It encodes CASSLVSRQETQYF.

This clone has more than one count but fewer than ten. The chain employs TRBV7-9 and TRBJ1-4, with D tentatively TRBD1 (5 bases). Germline values: CDR1 SEHNR, CDR2 FQNEAQ (reference sequence). V was pared by 3 bases and J by 7 bases, with 15 bases between. The CDR3 consists of 15 residues. CDR3 amino acids: CASSFSGGGGEKLFF. DNA of the CDR3: TGTGCCAGCAGCTTCAGCGGGGGTGGCGGTGAAAAACTGTTTTTT.

This clone has just a few counts. The J gene is TRBJ1-1, the V gene TRBV28, with a tentative D call TRBD1 (5 bases). In germline, CDR1 is MDHEN, CDR2 SYDVKM. The CDR3 is 12 amino acids. V gave up 4 bases and J gave up 10 bases, with 13 bases separating them. The CDR3 DNA follows: TGTGCCAGCAGTTGGGGGACTTTGGGAGCTTTCTTT. This codes for CASSWGTLGAFF.

The gene calls are TRBV11-2 and TRBJ2-1; unclear D gene. CDR3 length: 13 amino acids. V was cut by 3 bases and J by 10 bases, with 13 bases left in between. The germline CDR1 and CDR2 sequences are SGHAT and FQNNGV. CDR3 DNA: TGTGCCAGCAGCTTGGTCGGCCTCGGGGAGCAGTTCTTC. Translated: CASSLVGLGEQFF.

This clone appeared a few times. The V call is TRBV20-1, the J call TRBJ1-4; no reliable D call. The V end was cut by 3 bases, the J end by 11 bases, with 10 bases between. The V gene's germline CDR1 is DFQATT and CDR2 SNEGSKA (reference sequence). The CDR3 consists of 11 residues. The CDR3 DNA is TGCAGTGCTAGGAGAAGTGGTAAACTGTTTTTT. Protein: CSARRSGKLFF.

This clone was recorded a few times. The rearrangement uses TRBV6-1 and TRBJ2-5; D is unclear. The CDR3 runs 12 residues. The germline V gene has CDR1 MNHNS and CDR2 SASEGT. V was cut by 8 bases and J by 5 bases, with 12 bases left in between. The CDR3 sequence: CASALKWETQYF. The CDR3 DNA sequence: TGTGCCAGCGCCCTTAAGTGGGAGACCCAGTACTTC.

The chain uses TRBV10-3 and TRBJ1-4, with D unresolved. V was shortened by 3 bases and J by 8 bases, with 7 bases between the two germline ends. Germline CDR1 reads ENHRY; CDR2 reads SYGVKD. The CDR3 contains 12 residues. The DNA of the CDR3 is TGTGCCATCAGTGAAGAGGGCGAAAAACTGTTTTTT. Encoded protein: CAISEEGEKLFF.

As regards this clone: Other DNA sequences in this specimen translate into the identical CDR3. V gene TRBV30 combines with J gene TRBJ1-2; D unresolved. Germline V gene sequence: CDR1 GTSNPN, CDR2 SVGIG (reference sequence). The CDR3 runs 13 residues. Trimming took 2 bases from V and 1 from J, leaving 8 bases between them. The CDR3 bases are TGTGCCTGGAGTCTGGGAATTAACTATGGCTACACCTTC. Its protein is CAWSLGINYGYTF.

As DNA, the CDR3 is TGTGCCACCTGGTCCGGGACAGGGGGCGAGGAGGACATTCAGTACTTC. Amino acids: CATWSGTGGEEDIQYF. The V gene is TRBV28, the J gene TRBJ2-4; 12 bases are a match to TRBD1. The CDR3 loop spans 16 amino acids. The ends lost 10 bases at V and 8 bases at J; junction bases unmatched: 15. The germline CDR1 and CDR2 sequences are MDHEN and SYDVKM.

This clone was found a few times. J is TRBJ1-5 and V is TRBV7-2; 8 positions match TRBD1. Germline V gives CDR1 SGHTA, CDR2 FQGNSA. CDR3 length: 16 amino acids. Trimming took 5 bases from V and 2 from J; bases not matched to a gene: 8. The CDR3: CASSDRGGSGNQPQHF. CDR3 nucleotides: TGTGCCAGCAGCGACAGGGGTGGTTCGGGCAATCAGCCCCAGCATTTT. Full variable domain (remainder filled in from reference TRBV7-2 and TRBJ1-5): GAGVSQSPSNKVTEKGKDVELRCDPISGHTALYWYRQSLGQGLEFLIYFQGNSAPDKSGLPSDRFSAERTGGSVSTLTIQRTQQEDSAVYLCASSDRGGSGNQPQHFGDGTRLSIL.